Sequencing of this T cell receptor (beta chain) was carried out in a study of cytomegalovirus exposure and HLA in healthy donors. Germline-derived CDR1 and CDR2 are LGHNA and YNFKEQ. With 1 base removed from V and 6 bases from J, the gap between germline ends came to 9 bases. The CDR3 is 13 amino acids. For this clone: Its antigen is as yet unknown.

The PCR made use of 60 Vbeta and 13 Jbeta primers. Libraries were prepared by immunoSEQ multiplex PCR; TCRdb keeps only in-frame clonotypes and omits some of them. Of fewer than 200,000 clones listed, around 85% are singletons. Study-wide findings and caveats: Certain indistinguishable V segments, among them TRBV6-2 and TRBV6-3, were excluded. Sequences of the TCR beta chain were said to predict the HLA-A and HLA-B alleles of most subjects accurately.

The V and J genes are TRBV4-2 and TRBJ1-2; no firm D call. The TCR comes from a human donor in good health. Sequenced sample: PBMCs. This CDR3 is CASSQAGGDGYTF. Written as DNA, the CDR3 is TGTGCCAGCAGCCAAGCTGGCGGGGATGGCTACACCTTC.